Shown below are 3 T cell receptor beta chains from a single sample sequenced in a study of blood T cell repertoires in COVID-19 (dated by TCRdb to 2018 to 2020). The library was built by means of the immunoSEQ multiplex PCR assay. Imported from immuneACCESS, the table was reduced by TCRdb to in-frame sequences with V and J called. These copies leave out some clones; in studies compared against another copy, an unresolved V gene accounts for under half, and the cause of the remainder is not known. This sample holds more than 95,000 clones; about 88% were observed only once. Approximately 5.1% of the sample is held by the ten biggest clonotypes. Sequencing was carried out using peripheral blood. All receptors derive from a human donor in a cohort sampled during active COVID-19.

The chain uses TRBV19 and TRBJ2-2; maybe TRBD2 (6 bases). Germline V gene lookup returns CDR1 LNHDA and CDR2 SQIVND (reference sequence). Trimming took 8 bases from V and 0 from J, leaving 16 bases between them. This CDR3 has 16 residues. The CDR3 loop is CASFKNRGSNTGELFF. CDR3 DNA: TGTGCCAGTTTTAAGAACCGGGGGTCGAACACCGGGGAGCTGTTTTTT.

This clone was seen only a few times. The J gene is TRBJ1-1, the V gene TRBV5-1, with D maybe TRBD1 (5 bases). CDR1 and CDR2 from the germline V gene are SGHRS and YFSETQ. V dropped 3 bases and J dropped 1 base, with 13 bases sitting between them. This CDR3 spans 15 amino acids. The CDR3 coding sequence is TGCGCCAGCAGCTGGTCTCGCAGGGAGAACACTGAAGCTTTCTTT. Its translation is CASSWSRRENTEAFF.

The gene calls are TRBV11-2 and TRBJ1-5, with D maybe TRBD1 (6 bases). Germline CDR1 reads SGHAT; CDR2 reads FQNNGV. CDR3 length equals 14 residues. V shed 4 bases and J shed 11 bases, with 18 bases lying between them. The CDR3 region is CASSSDRGYRTQHF. CDR3 in DNA: TGTGCCAGCAGCTCCGATAGGGGGTATCGGACCCAGCATTTT.